A single sample gave rise to the 31 T cell receptor beta chains below, sequenced in a study of identical twins. TCRdb re-called the 5' RACE reads with MiXCR, one entry per CDR3 protein. The sample carries 690,000 or so distinct CDR3 sequences, 8% to 9% recorded once. The same specimen was also included in a second study, on yellow fever vaccine responses in identical twins.

The sequenced material came from PBMCs. The receptors here all came from a woman between 18 and 29 years old in good health.

This clonotype was seen only a few times. This sequence joins TRBV7-9 and TRBJ2-2; TRBD2 agrees at 9 bases. CDR3 length: 16 residues. The J segment lost 7 bases and the V segment lost 7 bases, leaving 13 bases of the junction unmatched. Germline V gene data show CDR1 as SEHNR and CDR2 as FQNEAQ (reference sequence). The CDR3 nucleotides are TGTGCCAGCACCCCGGAGAGCGGGAGGCGGAACGGGGAGCTGTTTTTT. It yields the protein CASTPESGRRNGELFF.

V usage is TRBV20-1 and J usage is TRBJ2-6; D is perhaps TRBD1 (6 bases). The CDR3 is 17 amino acids. Trimming cost V 6 bases and J 1 base, with 19 bases left between them. CDR1 DFQATT and CDR2 SNEGSKA come from the germline V gene (reference sequence). CDR3 residues: CSAGPGLGASGANVLTF. CDR3 DNA sequence: TGCAGTGCCGGACCAGGGCTGGGGGCGTCTGGGGCCAACGTCCTGACTTTC.

The V gene is TRBV9, the J gene TRBJ2-3; maybe TRBD1 (6 bases). The CDR3 contains 15 residues. Trimming left V 4 bases short and J 1 base short, with 13 bases between. Germline CDR1 is SGDLS and CDR2 is YYNGEE. CDR3 loop: CASSNTGPGTDTQYF. The CDR3 DNA reads as TGTGCCAGCAGCAACACAGGGCCTGGCACAGATACGCAGTATTTT.

This clonotype appeared many times. The chain employs TRBV5-1 and TRBJ1-1; D unclear. Germline assignment: CDR1 SGHRS and CDR2 YFSETQ. The germline V and J ends were trimmed by 2 bases and 2 bases, with 10 bases remaining between them. This CDR3 spans 14 amino acids. The CDR3, as DNA: TGCGCCAGCAGCTTACAGTCACCTAACACTGAAGCTTTCTTT. Translating gives CASSLQSPNTEAFF.

This clonotype was recorded a few times. J is TRBJ1-4 and V is TRBV6-5, with D unresolved. CDR3 length equals 14 residues. Germline-derived CDR1 and CDR2 are MNHEY and SVGAGI. The V end lost 2 bases, the J end lost 6 bases, and 10 bases lay between the germline ends. The CDR3 here is CASSYSREDEKLFF. The DNA of the CDR3 is TGTGCCAGCAGTTACAGTAGGGAGGATGAAAAACTGTTTTTT.

The V gene is TRBV9, the J gene TRBJ1-5, with a weak D call TRBD1 (6 bases). This CDR3 is built from 17 residues. With 6 bases removed from V and 0 bases from J, the gap between germline ends came to 19 bases. The V gene's germline CDR1 is SGDLS and CDR2 YYNGEE. In DNA, the CDR3 is TGTGCCAGCACGGTAATTAAACAGGGCTATAGCAATCAGCCCCAGCATTTT. Amino acid sequence: CASTVIKQGYSNQPQHF.

The chain links TRBV15 to TRBJ2-1; possible D gene TRBD2, 6 bases. From germline, CDR1 is LNHNV and CDR2 YYDKDF (reference sequence). Trimming shortened V by 1 base and J by 5 bases, and 12 bases separated the two germline ends. The CDR3 is 15 residues long. CDR3: CATSRVQEGHNEQFF. DNA of the CDR3: TGTGCCACCAGCAGAGTACAGGAGGGTCACAATGAGCAGTTCTTC.

This clonotype has only a few counts. The chain combines TRBV11-3 with TRBJ2-1, with 9 bases lining up with TRBD1. Germline CDR1 reads SGHNT; CDR2 reads YENEEA. This CDR3 is built from 14 residues. V trimming: 1 base; J trimming: 12 bases; junction bases outside the gene matches: 7. CDR3 residues: CASSLGGQGGVQFF. CDR3 nucleotides: TGTGCCAGCAGCTTAGGGGGACAGGGTGGTGTGCAGTTCTTC.

The chain couples TRBV27 to TRBJ2-2; D possibly corresponds to TRBD1 (6 bases). V was clipped by 5 bases and J by 7 bases, with 26 bases between them. The CDR3 covers 18 residues. Looked up from germline, CDR1 is MNHEY and CDR2 is SMNVEV (reference sequence). The chain's CDR3 is CASSRARDIRNYYGELFF. In nucleotides, the CDR3 is TGTGCCAGCAGTAGAGCTCGGGACATCCGTAACTATTACGGGGAGCTGTTTTTT.

This clonotype appeared a few times. The chain joins TRBV27 to TRBJ2-3, with TRBD2 matching over 8 bases. V gave up 3 bases and J gave up 2 bases; unmatched junction bases: 7. The CDR3 spans 16 residues. Per the germline V gene, CDR1 is MNHEY and CDR2 is SMNVEV (reference sequence). In DNA, the CDR3 is TGTGCCAGCAGTTTGACGGGAGGGCCCCCCACAGATACGCAGTATTTT. It translates to CASSLTGGPPTDTQYF.

The chain carries TRBV7-9 and TRBJ2-3, with TRBD2 matching over 9 bases. The V gene's germline CDR1 is SEHNR and CDR2 FQNEAQ (reference sequence). The CDR3 covers 16 residues. The V segment lost 1 base and the J segment 5 bases; nucleotides outside the gene matches: 7. Written as DNA, the CDR3 is TGTGCCAGCAGCTTAGTAGCTAGCGGGACGGGAGATACGCAGTATTTT. Its protein is CASSLVASGTGDTQYF.

The gene calls are TRBV20-1 and TRBJ2-5; 7 nucleotides agree with TRBD1. V lost 5 bases, J lost 6 bases, and 3 bases stayed unmatched. Germline-derived CDR1 and CDR2 are DFQATT and SNEGSKA (reference sequence). The CDR3 consists of 11 residues. CDR3 in amino acids: CSAGQDQTQYF. The CDR3 region has the DNA TGCAGTGCTGGACAGGATCAGACCCAGTACTTC.

The chain is built from TRBV28 and TRBJ2-1; TRBD2 matches 12 bases. V lost 5 bases, J lost 8 bases, and 7 bases stayed unmatched. CDR1 and CDR2 from the germline V gene are MDHEN and SYDVKM. The CDR3 length is 15 residues. This chain's CDR3 is CASSTLAGGQDEQFF. DNA of the CDR3: TGTGCCAGCAGTACTCTAGCGGGGGGGCAAGATGAGCAGTTCTTC.

This clonotype was seen a few times. Sequence at one end of the junction differs from germline and may be a read error. This chain uses TRBV5-1 with TRBJ2-7; D is uncertain. This CDR3 spans 16 amino acids. CDR1 and CDR2 (germline): SGHRS, YFSETQ. This chain's CDR3 is CARSLAPAAVDYEQYF. The CDR3 DNA follows: TGCGCCAGAAGCTTGGCTCCGGCGGCGGTTGACTACGAGCAGTACTTC.

This clonotype has a count of ten or more. This chain joins TRBV5-1 and TRBJ2-7; 8 bases are shared with TRBD1. Germline loops: CDR1 SGHRS, CDR2 YFSETQ. V lost 0 bases to trimming and J lost 2 bases; unmatched junction nucleotides: 7. The CDR3 length is 16 residues. CDR3 sequence reads: CASSLETGGTTYEQYF. The DNA for the CDR3 is TGCGCCAGCAGCTTGGAAACAGGGGGAACTACCTACGAGCAGTACTTC.

V gene TRBV7-2 combines with J gene TRBJ2-1, with TRBD2 identical over 11 bases. Trimming at V came to 5 bases and at J to 8 bases, leaving 14 bases not matched to a gene. The CDR3 has 17 amino acids. The germline V gene has CDR1 SGHTA and CDR2 FQGNSA. The DNA of the CDR3 is TGTGCCAGCAGCCCCTCTAGCGGGAGGCTCATAGTCGATGAGCAGTTCTTC. Its translation is CASSPSSGRLIVDEQFF.

The V gene is TRBV27, the J gene TRBJ2-7; either TRBD1 or TRBD2 may supply D (5 bases each). The germline CDR1 and CDR2 sequences are MNHEY and SMNVEV (reference sequence). V lost 4 bases and J lost 7, with 20 bases in between. This CDR3 has 15 amino acids. This CDR3 is CASSYVLSGSGEQYF. The CDR3 coding sequence is TGTGCCAGCAGTTATGTTTTATCAGGGAGTGGGGAGCAGTACTTC.

This clonotype was detected ten times or more. V usage is TRBV6-2 or TRBV6-3 and J usage is TRBJ2-1; tentatively, D is TRBD2 (5 bases). This CDR3 has 17 residues. The germline V gene has CDR1 MNHEY and CDR2 SVGEGT. Deletions cut 8 bases from V and 1 base from J, with 21 bases between. CDR3 residues: CASRTLRRIGSYNEQFF. CDR3 DNA sequence: TGTGCCAGCCGGACTTTACGAAGGATTGGATCCTACAATGAGCAGTTCTTC.

This clonotype was seen only a few times. This chain links TRBV11-1 with TRBJ2-3; tentatively, D is TRBD2 (6 bases). This CDR3 is 16 amino acids long. Germline CDR1 is SGHAT and CDR2 is FQDESV (reference sequence). The V end was cut by 4 bases, the J end by 3 bases, with 17 bases between. CDR3 in DNA: TGTGCCAGCAGCTCCCGACAAAAGGAGGGAACAGATACGCAGTATTTT. Translation gives CASSSRQKEGTDTQYF.

The chain joins TRBV6-2 or TRBV6-3 to TRBJ2-1; maybe TRBD2 (5 bases). Germline V CDR1 and CDR2: MNHEY, SVGEGT. Trimming removed 4 bases from V and 8 bases from J, with 15 bases in between. This CDR3 has 14 residues. In nucleotides, the CDR3 is TGTGCCAGCAGTTTTATATCGGGGATCGATGAGCAGTTCTTC. Translation: CASSFISGIDEQFF.

The sample holds many counts of this clonotype. The chain employs TRBV20-1 and TRBJ2-5, with 12 positions matching TRBD2. Germline V gene sequence: CDR1 DFQATT, CDR2 SNEGSKA (reference sequence). Losses at the gene ends were 0 bases for V and 5 bases for J; bases not matched to a gene: 22. This CDR3 is built from 21 residues. CDR3 protein: CSARDQASDGLAGGPGETQYF. The CDR3 DNA follows: TGCAGTGCTAGAGATCAAGCCTCTGACGGGCTAGCGGGGGGGCCCGGGGAGACCCAGTACTTC.

The chain joins TRBV20-1 to TRBJ2-5, with D possibly TRBD1 on 5 matching bases. From germline, CDR1 is DFQATT and CDR2 SNEGSKA (reference sequence). The CDR3 consists of 17 residues. V gave up 1 base and J gave up 3 bases, with 21 bases separating them. CDR3 nucleotide sequence: TGCAGTGCTAGAGTGGGGATCGGCCTCAAGGGGAAAGAGACCCAGTACTTC. The encoded protein is CSARVGIGLKGKETQYF.

There are a few counts of this clonotype. V usage is TRBV5-1 and J usage is TRBJ1-2, with no clear D. From germline, CDR1 is SGHRS and CDR2 YFSETQ. The CDR3 loop spans 13 amino acids. The V and J ends lost 4 bases and 8 bases respectively, with 15 bases between them. The CDR3 loop is CASSLTAAWGYTF. The DNA of the CDR3 is TGCGCCAGCAGCCTGACCGCCGCCTGGGGCTACACCTTC.

This clonotype was detected many times. V usage is TRBV6-5 and J usage is TRBJ2-7, with 7 bases lining up with TRBD1. This CDR3 has 16 residues. The germline V gene has CDR1 MNHEY and CDR2 SVGAGI. The ends lost 0 bases at V and 2 bases at J; junction bases unmatched: 7. This CDR3 reads CASSYSGRGFPYEQYF. The CDR3 nucleotides read TGTGCCAGCAGTTACTCCGGCAGGGGGTTCCCCTACGAGCAGTACTTC.

The rearrangement links TRBV7-3 to TRBJ2-1; 10 bases are shared with TRBD2. V lost 1 base, J lost 10 bases, and 4 bases stayed unmatched. CDR3 length: 14 residues. Germline loops: CDR1 SGHTA, CDR2 FQGTGA. The CDR3 loop is CASSLSSGGREQFF. CDR3 DNA: TGTGCCAGCAGCTTAAGTAGCGGGGGGAGGGAGCAGTTCTTC.

The chain couples TRBV6-6 to TRBJ1-1; D call uncertain. Germline-derived CDR1 and CDR2 are MNHNY and SVGAGI (reference sequence). The V gene lost 5 bases and the J gene lost 4 bases, with 5 bases spanning the gap. The CDR3 is 11 residues long. DNA of the CDR3: TGTGCCAGCAGTCGATTCACTGAAGCTTTCTTT. Its protein product is CASSRFTEAFF.

In this sample, this clonotype turned up a few times. This sequence joins TRBV5-1 and TRBJ2-1; 9 bases are a match to TRBD2. Germline V gives CDR1 SGHRS, CDR2 YFSETQ. The CDR3 runs to 15 residues. The J segment lost 7 bases and the V segment lost 4 bases, leaving 9 bases of the junction unmatched. In DNA form, the CDR3 reads TGCGCCAGCAGCCGAGATAGCGGGGGACAGAATGAGCAGTTCTTC. It encodes CASSRDSGGQNEQFF.

This clonotype has a handful of counts. V is TRBV6-2 or TRBV6-3 and J is TRBJ2-1; TRBD1 matches at 7 bases. V shed 6 bases, J shed 3 bases, and the junction held 11 bases outside the gene matches. CDR3 size: 16 residues. In germline, CDR1 is MNHEY, CDR2 SVGEGT. In nucleotides, the CDR3 is TGTGCCAGCAGCCCCCTGAGGGGGCGAAACTACAATGAGCAGTTCTTC. This codes for CASSPLRGRNYNEQFF.

This clonotype was counted only a few times. The chain is built from TRBV6-2 or TRBV6-3 and TRBJ2-3; 10 nucleotides agree with TRBD2. The germline gives CDR1 MNHEY, CDR2 SVGEGT. The length of the CDR3 is 20 residues. With 2 bases clipped from V and 2 bases from J, the junction kept 16 bases outside the gene matches. The CDR3 nucleotides are TGTGCCAGCAGTTACCCAACGGGACTACTAGCGGGGCGATTCACAGATACGCAGTATTTT. Translating it yields CASSYPTGLLAGRFTDTQYF.

This clonotype was observed a few times. The V gene is TRBV20-1, the J gene TRBJ2-1; 13 bases agree with TRBD2. CDR3 length equals 15 residues. Trimming took 4 bases from V and 8 from J; bases not matched to a gene: 8. The germline V gene has CDR1 DFQATT and CDR2 SNEGSKA (reference sequence). The CDR3 sequence: CSATTGLAGVYEQFF. The CDR3 coding sequence is TGCAGTGCTACGACCGGACTAGCGGGAGTCTATGAGCAGTTCTTC.

V gene TRBV5-1 combines with J gene TRBJ2-7, with D possibly being TRBD1 or TRBD2 (5 bases each). V shed 4 bases and J shed 2 bases, with 16 bases lying between them. This CDR3 contains 15 residues. Per the germline V gene, CDR1 is SGHRS and CDR2 is YFSETQ. The CDR3 region has the DNA TGCGCCAGCAGCCCGGTCCGGACGGGACCCTACGAGCAGTACTTC. Protein product: CASSPVRTGPYEQYF.